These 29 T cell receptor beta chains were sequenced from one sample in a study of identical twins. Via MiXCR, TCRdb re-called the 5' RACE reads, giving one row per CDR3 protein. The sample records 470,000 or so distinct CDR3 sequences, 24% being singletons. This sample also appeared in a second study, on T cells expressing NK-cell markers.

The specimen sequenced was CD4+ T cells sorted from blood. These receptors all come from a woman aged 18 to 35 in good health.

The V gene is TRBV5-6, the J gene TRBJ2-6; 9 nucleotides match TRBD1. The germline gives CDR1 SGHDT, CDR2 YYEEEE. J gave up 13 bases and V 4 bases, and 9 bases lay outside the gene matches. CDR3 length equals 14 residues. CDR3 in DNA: TGTGCCAGCAGCGTATCGGACAGGGGAGTTGTCCTGACTTTC. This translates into CASSVSDRGVVLTF.

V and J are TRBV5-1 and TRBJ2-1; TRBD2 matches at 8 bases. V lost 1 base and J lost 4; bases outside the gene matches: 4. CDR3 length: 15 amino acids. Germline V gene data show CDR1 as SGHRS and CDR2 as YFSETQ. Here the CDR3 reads CASSLPSGLYNEQFF. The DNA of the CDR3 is TGCGCCAGCAGCTTGCCTAGCGGGCTATACAATGAGCAGTTCTTC. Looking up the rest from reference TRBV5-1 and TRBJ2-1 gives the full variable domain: KAGVTQTPRYLIKTRGQQVTLSCSPISGHRSVSWYQQTPGQGLQFLFEYFSETQRNKGNFPGRFSGRQFSNSRSEMNVSTLELGDSALYLCASSLPSGLYNEQFFGPGTRLTVL.

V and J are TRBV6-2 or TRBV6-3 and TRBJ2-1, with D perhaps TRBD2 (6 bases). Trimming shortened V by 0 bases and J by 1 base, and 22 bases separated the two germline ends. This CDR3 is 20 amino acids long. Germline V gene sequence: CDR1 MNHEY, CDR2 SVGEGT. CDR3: CASSYSIGASGVLSYNEQFF. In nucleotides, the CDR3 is TGTGCCAGCAGTTACTCGATCGGGGCCTCGGGAGTTTTGTCCTACAATGAGCAGTTCTTC.

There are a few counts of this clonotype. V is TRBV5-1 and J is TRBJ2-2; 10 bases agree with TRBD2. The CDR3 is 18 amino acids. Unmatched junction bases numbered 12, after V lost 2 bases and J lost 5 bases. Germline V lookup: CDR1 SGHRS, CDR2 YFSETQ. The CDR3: CASSLMSLAGVGTGELFF. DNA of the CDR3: TGCGCCAGCAGCTTAATGTCCCTAGCGGGAGTAGGGACCGGGGAGCTGTTTTTT.

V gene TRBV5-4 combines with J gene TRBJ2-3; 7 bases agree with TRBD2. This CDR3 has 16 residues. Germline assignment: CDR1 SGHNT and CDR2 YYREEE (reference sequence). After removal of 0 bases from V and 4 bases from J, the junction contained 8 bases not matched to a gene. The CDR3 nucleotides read TGTGCCAGCAGCTTGGGGGGAGGGATTGGCGCAGATACGCAGTATTTT. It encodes CASSLGGGIGADTQYF.

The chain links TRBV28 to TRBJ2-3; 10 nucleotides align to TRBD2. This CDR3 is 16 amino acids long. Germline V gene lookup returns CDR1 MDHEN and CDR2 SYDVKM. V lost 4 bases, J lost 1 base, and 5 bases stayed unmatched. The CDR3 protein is CASSSIGTSGTDTQYF. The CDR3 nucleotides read TGTGCCAGCAGTTCCATCGGGACTAGCGGCACAGATACGCAGTATTTT.

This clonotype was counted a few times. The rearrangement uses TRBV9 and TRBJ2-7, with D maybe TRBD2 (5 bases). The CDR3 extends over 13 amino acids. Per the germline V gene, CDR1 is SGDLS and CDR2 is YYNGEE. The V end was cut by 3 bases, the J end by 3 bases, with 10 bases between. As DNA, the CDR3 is TGTGCCAGCAGCGGCGGACTTAACTACGAGCAGTACTTC. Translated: CASSGGLNYEQYF.

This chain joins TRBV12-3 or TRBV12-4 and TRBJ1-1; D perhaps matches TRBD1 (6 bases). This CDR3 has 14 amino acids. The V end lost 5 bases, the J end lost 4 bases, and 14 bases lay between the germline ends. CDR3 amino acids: CASSPSRGGTEAFF. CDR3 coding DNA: TGTGCCAGCAGTCCATCGAGGGGGGGCACTGAAGCTTTCTTT.

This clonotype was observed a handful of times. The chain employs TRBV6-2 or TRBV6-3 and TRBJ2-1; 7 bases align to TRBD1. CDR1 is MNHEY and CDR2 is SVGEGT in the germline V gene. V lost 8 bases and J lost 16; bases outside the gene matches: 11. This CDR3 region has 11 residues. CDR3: CASGWDSLIFF. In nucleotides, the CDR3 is TGTGCCAGCGGATGGGACAGTCTCATCTTCTTC.

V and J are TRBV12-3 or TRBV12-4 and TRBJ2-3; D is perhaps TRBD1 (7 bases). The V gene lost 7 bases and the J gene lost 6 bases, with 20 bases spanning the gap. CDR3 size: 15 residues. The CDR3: CASKSQGGSSDTQYF. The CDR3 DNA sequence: TGTGCCAGCAAAAGTCAGGGGGGCAGTTCGGATACGCAGTATTTT.

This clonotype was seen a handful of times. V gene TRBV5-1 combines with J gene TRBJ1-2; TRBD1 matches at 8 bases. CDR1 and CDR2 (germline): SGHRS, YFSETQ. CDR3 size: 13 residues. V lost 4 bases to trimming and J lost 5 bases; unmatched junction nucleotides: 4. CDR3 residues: CASSPRGQYGYTF. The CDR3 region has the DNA TGCGCCAGCAGCCCCAGGGGGCAGTATGGCTACACCTTC.

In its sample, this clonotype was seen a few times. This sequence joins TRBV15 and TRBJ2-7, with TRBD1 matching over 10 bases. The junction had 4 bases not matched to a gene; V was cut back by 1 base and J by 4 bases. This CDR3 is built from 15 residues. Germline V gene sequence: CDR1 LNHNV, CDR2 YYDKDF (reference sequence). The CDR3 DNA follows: TGTGCCACCAGCAGAGTAGGGACAGGGGTTTACGAGCAGTACTTC. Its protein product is CATSRVGTGVYEQYF.

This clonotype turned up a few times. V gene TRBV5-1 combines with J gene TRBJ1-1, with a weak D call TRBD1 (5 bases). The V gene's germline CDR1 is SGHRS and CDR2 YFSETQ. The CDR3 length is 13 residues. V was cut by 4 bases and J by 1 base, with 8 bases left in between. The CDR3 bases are TGCGCCAGCAGCCCCGGGACGAACACTGAAGCTTTCTTT. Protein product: CASSPGTNTEAFF.

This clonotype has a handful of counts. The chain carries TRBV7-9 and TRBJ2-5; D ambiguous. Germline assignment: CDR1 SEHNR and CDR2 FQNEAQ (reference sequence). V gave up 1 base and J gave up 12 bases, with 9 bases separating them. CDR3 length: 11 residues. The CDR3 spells CASSLVGFEYF. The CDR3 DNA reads TGTGCCAGCAGCTTAGTCGGTTTTGAGTACTTC.

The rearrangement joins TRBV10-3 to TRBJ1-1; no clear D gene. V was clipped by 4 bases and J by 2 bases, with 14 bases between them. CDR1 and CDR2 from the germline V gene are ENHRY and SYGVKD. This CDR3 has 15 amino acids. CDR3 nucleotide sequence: TGTGCCATCAGTGCAGGAAGGGCTTATAACACTGAAGCTTTCTTT. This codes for CAISAGRAYNTEAFF.

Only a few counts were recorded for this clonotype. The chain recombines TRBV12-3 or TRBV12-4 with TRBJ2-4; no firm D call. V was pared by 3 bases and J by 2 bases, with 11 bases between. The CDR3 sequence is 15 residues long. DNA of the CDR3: TGTGCCAGCAGTTTTCTCGGCCCTACCAAAAACATTCAGTACTTC. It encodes CASSFLGPTKNIQYF.

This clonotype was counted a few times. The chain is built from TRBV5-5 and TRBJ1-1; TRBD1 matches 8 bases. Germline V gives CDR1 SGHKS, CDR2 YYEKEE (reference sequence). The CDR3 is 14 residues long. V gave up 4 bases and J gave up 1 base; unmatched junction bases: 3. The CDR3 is CASSGGTGNTEAFF. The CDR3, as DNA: TGTGCCAGCAGCGGAGGGACAGGGAACACTGAAGCTTTCTTT.

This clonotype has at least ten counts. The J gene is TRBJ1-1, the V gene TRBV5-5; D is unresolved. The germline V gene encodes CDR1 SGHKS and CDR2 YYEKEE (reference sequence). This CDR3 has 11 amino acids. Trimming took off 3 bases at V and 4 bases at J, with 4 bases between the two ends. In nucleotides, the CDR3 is TGTGCCAGCAGCTCCCGCACTGAAGCTTTCTTT. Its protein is CASSSRTEAFF.

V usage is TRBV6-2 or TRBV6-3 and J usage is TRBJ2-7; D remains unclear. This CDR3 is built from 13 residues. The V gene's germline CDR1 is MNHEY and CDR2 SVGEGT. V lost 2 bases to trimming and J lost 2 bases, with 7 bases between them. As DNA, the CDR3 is TGTGCCAGCAGTTACGCAGTAACCTACGAGCAGTACTTC. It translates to CASSYAVTYEQYF.

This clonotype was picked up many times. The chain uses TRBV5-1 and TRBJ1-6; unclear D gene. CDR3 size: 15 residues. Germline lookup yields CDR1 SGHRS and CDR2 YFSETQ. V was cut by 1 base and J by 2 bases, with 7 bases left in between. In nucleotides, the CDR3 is TGCGCCAGCAGCTTGTTGTTTCCCTATAATTCACCCCTCCACTTT. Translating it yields CASSLLFPYNSPLHF. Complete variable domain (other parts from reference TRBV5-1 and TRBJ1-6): KAGVTQTPRYLIKTRGQQVTLSCSPISGHRSVSWYQQTPGQGLQFLFEYFSETQRNKGNFPGRFSGRQFSNSRSEMNVSTLELGDSALYLCASSLLFPYNSPLHFGNGTRLTVT.

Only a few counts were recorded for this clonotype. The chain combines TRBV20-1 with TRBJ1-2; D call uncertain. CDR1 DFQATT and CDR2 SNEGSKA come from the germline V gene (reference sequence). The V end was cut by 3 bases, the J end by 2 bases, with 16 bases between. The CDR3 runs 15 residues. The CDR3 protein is CSASPPAAGNYGYTF. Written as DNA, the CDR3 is TGCAGTGCTAGTCCCCCCGCAGCCGGGAACTATGGCTACACCTTC.

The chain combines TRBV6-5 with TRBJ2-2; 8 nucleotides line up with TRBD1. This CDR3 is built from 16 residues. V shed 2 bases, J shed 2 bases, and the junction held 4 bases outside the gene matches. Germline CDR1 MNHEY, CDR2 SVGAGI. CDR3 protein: CASSYTGQGNTGELFF. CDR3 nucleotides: TGTGCCAGCAGTTACACAGGACAGGGCAACACCGGGGAGCTGTTTTTT.

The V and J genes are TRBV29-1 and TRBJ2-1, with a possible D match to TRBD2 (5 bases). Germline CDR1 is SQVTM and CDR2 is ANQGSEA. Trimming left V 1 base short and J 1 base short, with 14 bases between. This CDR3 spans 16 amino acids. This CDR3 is CSVEGGGGSSYNEQFF. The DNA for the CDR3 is TGCAGCGTTGAAGGGGGTGGCGGGTCATCCTACAATGAGCAGTTCTTC.

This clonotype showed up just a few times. The CDR3 bases are TGTGCCAGCAGCCGGGGACTACCCTCCCATGAGCAGTTCTTC. It encodes CASSRGLPSHEQFF. This chain connects TRBV6-1 to TRBJ2-1, with 7 bases lining up with TRBD2. CDR1 is MNHNS, CDR2 SASEGT, per germline. The CDR3 loop spans 14 amino acids. With V trimmed by 6 bases and J by 8 bases, 10 bases remained unmatched.

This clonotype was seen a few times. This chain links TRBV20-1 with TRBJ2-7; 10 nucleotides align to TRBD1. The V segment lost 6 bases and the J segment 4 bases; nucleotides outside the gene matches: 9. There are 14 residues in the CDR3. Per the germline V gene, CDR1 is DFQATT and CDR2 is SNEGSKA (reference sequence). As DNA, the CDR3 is TGCAGTGCGGGGACCGGGACAGGGGAGTACGAGCAGTACTTC. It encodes CSAGTGTGEYEQYF.

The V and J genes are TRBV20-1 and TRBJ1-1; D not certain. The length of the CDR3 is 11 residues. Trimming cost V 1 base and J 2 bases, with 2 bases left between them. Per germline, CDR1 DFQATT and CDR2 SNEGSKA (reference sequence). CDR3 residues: CSARANTEAFF. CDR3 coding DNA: TGCAGTGCTAGAGCAAACACTGAAGCTTTCTTT.

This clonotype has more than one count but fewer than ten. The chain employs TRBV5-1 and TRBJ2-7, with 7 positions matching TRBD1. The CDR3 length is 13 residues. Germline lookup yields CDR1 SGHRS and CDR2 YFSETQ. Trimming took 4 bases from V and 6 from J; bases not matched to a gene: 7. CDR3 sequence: CASSDAGTAEQYF. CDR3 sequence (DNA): TGCGCCAGCAGCGACGCCGGGACAGCCGAGCAGTACTTC.

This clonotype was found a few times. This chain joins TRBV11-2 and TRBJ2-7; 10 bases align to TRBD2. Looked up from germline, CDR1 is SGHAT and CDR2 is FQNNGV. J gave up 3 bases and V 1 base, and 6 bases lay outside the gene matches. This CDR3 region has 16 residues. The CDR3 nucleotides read TGTGCCAGCAGCTTAGCCTTACTAGCGGGGAGCTACGAGCAGTACTTC. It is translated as CASSLALLAGSYEQYF.

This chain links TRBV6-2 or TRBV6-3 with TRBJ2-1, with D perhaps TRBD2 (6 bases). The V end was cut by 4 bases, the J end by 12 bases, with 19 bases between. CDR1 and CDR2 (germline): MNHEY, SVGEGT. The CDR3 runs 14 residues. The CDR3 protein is CASSWNGGDSWQFF. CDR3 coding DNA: TGTGCCAGCAGTTGGAACGGGGGTGACAGTTGGCAGTTCTTC.